Presented here are 20 T cell receptor beta chains from one specimen sequenced in a study of CD8+CD57+ T cells in acquired aplastic anemia. Genomic DNA, the template, was used for profiling of the TCR beta VDJ and CDR3. TCRdb redid the calling of the reads with MiXCR, one entry per CDR3 protein. Of a few hundred thousand distinct CDR3 sequences in the sample, almost 35% were seen once. Sequenced sample: sorted CD4+, CD8+, or CD8+CD57+ T cells (not recorded which) from PBMCs. These receptors were taken from a human donor in good health, serving as a control.

This chain joins TRBV2 and TRBJ1-6, with TRBD1 as a possible D gene (5 bases). The length of the CDR3 is 12 residues. V was cut by 6 bases and J by 9 bases, with 9 bases left in between. The germline V gene encodes CDR1 SNHLY and CDR2 FYNNEI. As DNA, the CDR3 is TGTGCCAGCAGCCTAGGGGTTTCACCCCTCCACTTT. The encoded protein is CASSLGVSPLHF.

This clonotype appeared a single time. The CDR3 loop is CAISESQGVLGGYTF. The CDR3 region has the DNA TGTGCCATCAGTGAATCACAGGGGGTCTTAGGGGGCTACACCTTC. The chain combines TRBV10-3 with TRBJ1-2; 8 nucleotides line up with TRBD1. Germline V gives CDR1 ENHRY, CDR2 SYGVKD. After removal of 3 bases from V and 8 bases from J, the junction contained 11 bases not matched to a gene. CDR3 length: 15 amino acids.

This sequence joins TRBV10-3 and TRBJ1-4; D unresolved. Germline V gene lookup returns CDR1 ENHRY and CDR2 SYGVKD. This CDR3 comprises 13 residues. V shed 0 bases and J shed 4 bases, with 3 bases lying between them. The CDR3 is CAISESGNEKLFF. The CDR3, as DNA: TGTGCCATCAGTGAGTCGGGTAATGAAAAACTGTTTTTT.

On this clonotype: This clone may be a read error of a much larger clone one base away. The chain is built from TRBV5-1 and TRBJ1-1; no definite D call. The CDR3 is 16 amino acids. Germline V gene sequence: CDR1 SGHRS, CDR2 YFSETQ. The CDR3 spells CVSSLGPAGWNTEAFF. DNA of the CDR3: TGCGTCAGCAGCTTGGGTCCGGCGGGGTGGAACACTGAAGCTTTCTTT. The full variable domain, its missing parts supplied by reference TRBV5-1 and TRBJ1-1, is KAGVTQTPRYLIKTRGQQVTLSCSPISGHRSVSWYQQTPGQGLQFLFEYFSETQRNKGNFPGRFSGRQFSNSRSEMNVSTLELGDSALYLCVSSLGPAGWNTEAFFGQGTRLTVV.

This clonotype was seen repeatedly, ten times or more. The rearrangement uses TRBV20-1 and TRBJ2-3, with a tentative D call TRBD1 (5 bases). Trimming pared 5 bases from V and 1 base from J, leaving 10 bases between. This CDR3 has 13 residues. Germline CDR1 and CDR2: DFQATT and SNEGSKA (reference sequence). In DNA, the CDR3 is TGCAGTGCTCCCCCGACAGGCACAGATACGCAGTATTTT. This sequence encodes CSAPPTGTDTQYF.

This clonotype has ten or more counts. The V gene is TRBV5-1, the J gene TRBJ1-2, with 11 bases that match TRBD1. The CDR3 loop spans 17 amino acids. V trimming: 4 bases; J trimming: 4 bases; junction bases outside the gene matches: 12. Germline V gene data show CDR1 as SGHRS and CDR2 as YFSETQ. The CDR3 loop reads CASSHFTGQGVGYGYTF. CDR3 nucleotide sequence: TGCGCCAGCAGCCACTTCACGGGACAGGGGGTGGGCTATGGCTACACCTTC.

The CDR3 is CATSTATGGRYEQYF. CDR3 sequence (DNA): TGTGCCACCAGCACCGCGACAGGGGGACGCTACGAGCAGTACTTC. The genes are TRBV15 and TRBJ2-7; 9 bases line up with TRBD1. Trimming cost V 4 bases and J 3 bases; bases outside gene matches: 7. The CDR3 runs to 15 residues. The germline CDR1 and CDR2 sequences are LNHNV and YYDKDF (reference sequence).

The J gene is TRBJ2-5, the V gene TRBV25-1, with 8 nucleotides matching TRBD1. The end of the DNA fits TRBJ2-7 better, so the J call may be wrong. Per the germline V gene, CDR1 is MGHDK and CDR2 is SYGVNS. CDR3 length: 14 amino acids. The CDR3, as DNA: TGTGCCAGCTCAGGTCAGGGGGCGGCGGTCGAGCAGTACTTC. It specifies CASSGQGAAVEQYF.

The table lists this clonotype with a few counts. This chain connects TRBV2 to TRBJ2-2; no firm D call. Germline assignment: CDR1 SNHLY and CDR2 FYNNEI. V gave up 2 bases and J gave up 3 bases, with 7 bases separating them. CDR3 size: 14 residues. This CDR3 reads CASSELDYTGELFF. The CDR3 nucleotides read TGTGCCAGCAGTGAACTCGACTACACCGGGGAGCTGTTTTTT.

There are many counts of this clonotype. This chain joins TRBV2 and TRBJ2-7; 8 bases align to TRBD1. Germline CDR1 reads SNHLY; CDR2 reads FYNNEI. After removal of 3 bases from V and 6 bases from J, the junction contained 10 bases not matched to a gene. The CDR3 length is 15 residues. CDR3 sequence (DNA): TGTGCCAGCAGTGAGAGGTTGCAGGGGGCCCCCGAGCAGTACTTC. The encoded protein is CASSERLQGAPEQYF.

Only a few counts were recorded for this clonotype. The chain carries TRBV27 and TRBJ1-2; weak D call: TRBD1 (5 bases). Trimming took 3 bases from V and 4 from J, leaving 12 bases between them. The germline CDR1 and CDR2 sequences are MNHEY and SMNVEV (reference sequence). This CDR3 contains 14 residues. The CDR3 coding sequence is TGTGCCAGCAGTTTTAGGGACCTCGGCTATGGCTACACCTTC. This encodes CASSFRDLGYGYTF.

This clonotype was counted many times. The chain employs TRBV10-3 and TRBJ1-5; no firm D call. Per the germline V gene, CDR1 is ENHRY and CDR2 is SYGVKD. V was clipped by 4 bases and J by 0 bases, with 10 bases between them. This CDR3 region has 15 residues. CDR3 in DNA: TGTGCCATCAGTGGGGCGGTAAATAGCAATCAGCCCCAGCATTTT. Protein sequence: CAISGAVNSNQPQHF.

Many counts were recorded for this clonotype. The rearrangement uses TRBV20-1 and TRBJ2-3; D is unresolved. CDR1 is DFQATT and CDR2 is SNEGSKA in the germline V gene (reference sequence). The CDR3 totals 10 residues. V lost 7 bases and J lost 4, with 6 bases in between. The CDR3 protein is CSGRADTQYF. CDR3 nucleotides: TGCAGTGGGAGAGCAGATACGCAGTATTTT.

Regarding this clonotype: This may come from a read error, since a much larger clone is one base off. The chain combines TRBV19 with TRBJ1-2; weak D call: TRBD1 (6 bases). CDR1 is LNHDA and CDR2 is SQIVND in the germline V gene (reference sequence). This CDR3 is built from 17 residues. CDR3 sequence: CASSINSAQGPNCGYTF. In nucleotides, the CDR3 is TGTGCCAGTAGTATAAACTCCGCACAGGGCCCTAACTGTGGCTACACCTTC.

Many counts were recorded for this clonotype. The chain joins TRBV6-5 to TRBJ2-3, with no clear D. Trimming took off 6 bases at V and 4 bases at J, with 8 bases between the two ends. The CDR3 is 12 residues long. CDR1 and CDR2 from the germline V gene are MNHEY and SVGAGI. DNA of the CDR3: TGTGCCAGCAGCCCAACCCCAGATACGCAGTATTTT. This gives the protein CASSPTPDTQYF.

With regard to this clonotype: The junction does not match germline at one end; this may be a read error. The V and J genes are TRBV7-9 and TRBJ2-3, with TRBD2 as a possible D gene (7 bases). From germline, CDR1 is SEHNR and CDR2 FQNEAQ (reference sequence). CDR3 length: 14 residues. The CDR3 protein is CASSPDLGGDTQCF. The CDR3 nucleotides read TGTGCCAGCAGCCCAGACCTAGGGGGGGATACGCAGTGTTTT. The complete variable domain, with remaining parts taken from reference TRBV7-9 and TRBJ2-3, reads DTGVSQNPRHKITKRGQNVTFRCDPISEHNRLYWYRQTLGQGPEFLTYFQNEAQLEKSRLLSDRFSAERPKGSFSTLEIQRTEQGDSAMYLCASSPDLGGDTQCFGPGTRLTVL.

The table lists this clonotype with a few counts. This sequence joins TRBV6-1 and TRBJ1-2, with D perhaps matching TRBD1 (6 bases). The CDR3 is 13 residues long. Trimming stripped 7 bases from V and 7 bases from J, with 16 bases between. Germline V lookup: CDR1 MNHNS, CDR2 SASEGT. The CDR3 nucleotides read TGTGCCAGCATGGGGGGCGTCCTTCGTGGCTACACCTTC. It is translated as CASMGGVLRGYTF.

This chain links TRBV20-1 with TRBJ2-3; D is undetermined. The CDR3 is 13 residues long. V gave up 0 bases and J gave up 6 bases, with 10 bases separating them. Germline CDR1 reads DFQATT; CDR2 reads SNEGSKA (reference sequence). The CDR3 loop is CSARDPLPDTQYF. The CDR3 coding sequence is TGCAGTGCTAGAGACCCTCTGCCGGATACGCAGTATTTT.

This clonotype appeared many times. The chain carries TRBV5-1 and TRBJ2-3; unclear D gene. The V gene's germline CDR1 is SGHRS and CDR2 YFSETQ. V lost 2 bases to trimming and J lost 8 bases, with 9 bases between them. The CDR3 covers 12 residues. The CDR3, as DNA: TGCGCCAGCAGCTTCGAGGTCGGTACGCAGTATTTT. This codes for CASSFEVGTQYF. Drawing the rest from reference TRBV5-1 and TRBJ2-3, the complete variable domain is KAGVTQTPRYLIKTRGQQVTLSCSPISGHRSVSWYQQTPGQGLQFLFEYFSETQRNKGNFPGRFSGRQFSNSRSEMNVSTLELGDSALYLCASSFEVGTQYFGPGTRLTVL.

This clonotype has at least ten counts. V is TRBV7-6 and J is TRBJ2-1; 8 bases map to TRBD2. This CDR3 is built from 17 residues. The V segment lost 4 bases and the J segment 6 bases; nucleotides outside the gene matches: 14. Germline CDR1 is SGHVS and CDR2 is FNYEAQ. CDR3 bases: TGTGCCAGCAGCTCCCTTCCCCCGATACTAGCGGCCAATGAGCAGTTCTTC. Amino acids: CASSSLPPILAANEQFF.